These 9 T cell receptor beta chains were all obtained from the same sample, sequenced in a study of regulatory T cells in long-lasting Graves disease. Relying on iRepertoire HTBI primers and Arm-PCR of CDR3 regions, the team built TCR beta libraries. Each CDR3 protein gets one entry after TCRdb re-called the multiplex PCR reads with MiXCR. Seen here are over 650,000 distinct CDR3 sequences, around 30% observed once, and the top ten hold around 40%. Time point noted: persistent/refractory GD, antithyroid drugs over 5 years with positive TRAb. The TCR library used RNA extracted from PBMCs. The sequences come from peripheral blood mononuclear cells (PBMCs), collected when the disease was refractory, from a patient treated with antithyroid drugs. These receptors originate from a female donor with Graves disease.

At least ten counts were recorded for this clonotype. This chain uses TRBV7-3 with TRBJ1-5; no clear D gene. Trimming removed 1 base at V and 3 bases at J, with 10 bases between. The CDR3 extends over 15 amino acids. In germline, CDR1 is SGHTA, CDR2 FQGTGA. In DNA form, the CDR3 reads TGTGCCAGCAGCTTAATTTGGATCTACAATCAGCCCCAGCATTTT. It yields the protein CASSLIWIYNQPQHF. Based on the CDR3 plus reference TRBV7-3 and TRBJ1-5, the full variable domain is GAGVSQTPSNKVTEKGKYVELRCDPISGHTALYWYRQSLGQGPEFLIYFQGTGAADDSGLPNDRFFAVRPEGSVSTLKIQRTERGDSAVYLCASSLIWIYNQPQHFGDGTRLSIL.

The genes are TRBV12-3 or TRBV12-4 and TRBJ1-6; D possibly corresponds to TRBD1 (5 bases). The CDR3 has 14 amino acids. Trimming took off 1 base at V and 7 bases at J, with 8 bases between the two ends. CDR3 DNA: TGTGCCAGCAGTTTAGGGGACCCCAATTCACCCCTCCACTTT. Translation: CASSLGDPNSPLHF.

The gene calls are TRBV7-3 and TRBJ2-5; D is undetermined. The J call may be incorrect, as the DNA end agrees better with TRBJ2-1. The CDR3 length is 15 residues. Germline CDR1 is SGHTA and CDR2 is FQGTGA. In DNA, the CDR3 is TGTGCCAGCAGCCCACCCGGCTCCGCCGGAAATGAGCAGTTCTTC. Amino acid sequence: CASSPPGSAGNEQFF.

This clonotype has a handful of counts. The CDR3 loop is CASRLAFNTGELFF. For the CDR3, the DNA is TGCGCCAGCCGACTAGCTTTCAACACCGGGGAGCTGTTTTTT. The chain recombines TRBV5-1 with TRBJ2-2, with 7 bases fitting TRBD2. V shed 7 bases and J 2 bases; nucleotides not matched to a gene: 5. The germline gives CDR1 SGHRS, CDR2 YFSETQ. This CDR3 has 14 residues.

This clonotype was seen more than once but under ten times. This chain joins TRBV6-5 and TRBJ1-1; D unresolved. Germline loops: CDR1 MNHEY, CDR2 SVGAGI. Trimming shortened V by 0 bases and J by 6 bases, and 8 bases separated the two germline ends. The CDR3 has 13 residues. CDR3 protein: CASSYSIQSEAFF. The CDR3 DNA is TGTGCCAGCAGTTACTCGATCCAGTCTGAAGCTTTCTTT.

The chain recombines TRBV28 with TRBJ2-6, with unresolved D. CDR3 length equals 15 residues. Per the germline V gene, CDR1 is MDHEN and CDR2 is SYDVKM. V dropped 3 bases and J dropped 2 bases, with 8 bases sitting between them. CDR3 sequence: CASSLGTTGANVLTF. The CDR3 DNA sequence: TGTGCCAGCAGTTTGGGAACGACTGGGGCCAACGTCCTGACTTTC.

This clonotype came up a few times. The V call is TRBV12-3 or TRBV12-4, the J call TRBJ2-2; D gene unclear. The CDR3 covers 14 residues. Trimming shortened V by 0 bases and J by 3 bases, and 5 bases separated the two germline ends. The CDR3 protein is CASSLARDTGELFF. For the CDR3, the DNA is TGTGCCAGCAGTTTAGCTAGGGACACCGGGGAGCTGTTTTTT.

This clonotype showed up just a few times. The CDR3: CASSPYTLLGTVNSPLHF. The CDR3 DNA sequence: TGTGCCAGCAGCCCCTACACTCTACTGGGGACCGTTAATTCACCCCTCCACTTT. This chain links TRBV7-8 with TRBJ1-6; the D gene is possibly TRBD1 (5 bases). The CDR3 has 18 amino acids. Germline CDR1 reads SGHVS; CDR2 reads FQNEAQ. Deletions cut 5 bases from V and 6 bases from J, with 23 bases between.

About this clonotype itself: The junction shows a germline mismatch at one end, possibly a read error. The chain is built from TRBV12-3 or TRBV12-4 and TRBJ2-7; 8 bases map to TRBD2. The CDR3 runs 18 residues. The DNA of the CDR3 is TGTGCCAGTAGTTTAGAAACTAGCGGAAATTGGGGATTCTACGAGCAGTACTTC. This codes for CASSLETSGNWGFYEQYF.